This T cell receptor (beta chain) stems from a study of T cell responses to AZD1222 COVID-19 vaccine (dated by TCRdb to the early 2020s). For the study in its entirety: AZD1222 recipients given second doses at about 4 weeks or at about 12 weeks were pooled, since spike-specific TCR depth and breadth were not found to differ between the two schedules. A total of 233 trial participants underwent TCR sequencing, of whom 207 had received two doses of AZD1222 and around 25 had received two doses of the MenACWY control vaccine. Trial participants were enrolled by age into 18-55, 56-69 and 70-plus year subgroups, with 148, 28 and 57 TCR-sequenced participants respectively.

CDR1 and CDR2, looked up from the germline V gene (reference sequence), are GTSNPN and SVGIG. V is trimmed back by 5 bases and J by 5 bases, and the junction contains 8 bases that no gene match accounts for. The CDR3 contains 14 residues, cysteine and phenylalanine counted. CDR3 DNA is the only sequence kept; it has 42 bases, read in frame from the first base. On this clone: Its antigen is still unknown. No base-level quality is on record; no much larger clone is a single base apart.

The paper as a whole reports these results and caveats: After two AZD1222 doses, both the breadth and the depth of spike-specific TCRs were significantly higher than at day 0 and than in MenACWY recipients. Most participants were white British and females outnumbered males, and the authors suggested that clonal diversity may have been underestimated. Epitopes outside the regions mutated in the B.1.351 and B.1.1.7 variants were reportedly recognized by nearly half of the unique spike-specific TCRs. No day 14 peak-response samples were available, so repertoires were characterized only after the peak T cell response. The 56-69-year group was small, and its depth increase did not reach significance, likely because of low power. Conclusions about previously exposed vaccinees are limited, since just a handful of AZD1222 recipients were seropositive for SARS-CoV-2 at baseline. CD4 TCRs associated with the vaccine covered the entire spike protein, and the dominant responses were in regions 160-218 and 743-854.

The CDR3 regions of human TCRbeta chains were analyzed by immunosequencing. From the authors' description of their analysis: TCRs in the repertoires were compared against a reference library of SARS-CoV-2-specific TCRs that had been generated with the MIRA antigen-specificity platform. Breadth was defined as the fraction of unique TCRs that were SARS-CoV-2-associated. Depth was defined as the fraction of total T cells that were SARS-CoV-2-associated. Using the MIRA data, each spike-specific TCR was mapped to the spike region that the TCR reacts to and placed in a CD4 or CD8 class. Log10-transformed breadth and depth values were compared by one-way ANOVA with Sidak's multiple comparisons tests. The source is immuneACCESS, and TCRdb retained only in-frame sequences with V and J called. Part of the clones is not carried over; for the studies checked, unresolved V genes explain less than half of this, and the remainder is unexplained. From that table come the V and J calls and clone size; the DNA was used to work out D and trimming. The sample yields under 150,000 clones; approximately 88% were counted once. The ten most abundant clones make up 28% of the sample.

This sample's time point label indicates: baseline before first vaccination. Samples from vaccinated people were obtained from the UK trials COV001 and COV002, which included a single-blind randomized controlled phase 2/3 trial of AZD1222 (ChAdOx1 nCoV-19) in healthy adults. Trial participant PBMC samples were collected at day 0 and day 28 after the second dose for TCRbeta chain sequencing. This specimen consisted of peripheral blood, obtained on day 0 of AZD1222 vaccination. This TCR came from an adult in good health. The V gene is TRBV30 and the J gene is TRBJ1-4; 7 bases in the junction line up with TRBD1. The CDR3 protein: CAWQSDRVNEKLFF. The nucleotide sequence reads TGTGCCTGGCAGAGCGACAGGGTGAATGAAAAACTGTTTTTT.